The 30 T cell receptor beta chains reported below all come from one sample, sequenced in a study of CD8 T cells in Susac syndrome. After extraction with the RNeasy kit, roughly 0.45 to 1 ug of the RNA was reverse transcribed using random hexamers. One entry per CDR3 protein, called by TCRdb with MiXCR from the immunoSEQ multiplex PCR reads. The sample holds more than 150,000 distinct CDR3 sequences; 90% to 95% are singletons and the top ten take about 0.13%. Sequenced input: CD4+ T cells from PBMCs. These receptors were collected from a human donor in good health.

The V call is TRBV7-8, the J call TRBJ2-7, with 7 nucleotides matching TRBD1. Trimming at V came to 10 bases and at J to 5 bases, leaving 11 bases not matched to a gene. The CDR3 runs 13 residues. Germline V gene sequence: CDR1 SGHVS, CDR2 FQNEAQ. CDR3 nucleotide sequence: TGTGCCATTCGGGACAGAGGGATCCACGAGCAGTACTTC. It specifies CAIRDRGIHEQYF.

The V call is TRBV12-3 or TRBV12-4, the J call TRBJ2-7, with D perhaps TRBD1 (5 bases). The V end lost 1 base, the J end lost 0 bases, and 10 bases lay between the germline ends. This CDR3 region has 15 residues. In DNA, the CDR3 is TGTGCCAGCAGTTTAGACAGGCGTTACTCCTACGAGCAGTACTTC. Translated, it gives CASSLDRRYSYEQYF.

The V call is TRBV7-9, the J call TRBJ1-2, with D possibly being TRBD1 (5 bases). The V gene lost 4 bases and the J gene lost 6 bases, with 15 bases spanning the gap. The germline gives CDR1 SEHNR, CDR2 FQNEAQ (reference sequence). The CDR3 has 14 amino acids. The DNA of the CDR3 is TGTGCCAGCAGCTCCGAGACAGTTTCAGATGGCTACACCTTC. Its protein product is CASSSETVSDGYTF.

The rearrangement links TRBV7-9 to TRBJ2-3; 8 bases agree with TRBD2. The CDR3 loop spans 15 amino acids. Germline V gene data show CDR1 as SEHNR and CDR2 as FQNEAQ (reference sequence). With V trimmed by 6 bases and J by 4 bases, 9 bases remained unmatched. The CDR3 is CASSGGAGGPDTQYF. For the CDR3, the DNA is TGTGCCAGCAGTGGCGGGGCGGGGGGCCCAGATACGCAGTATTTT.

This chain links TRBV7-2 with TRBJ2-7; 9 positions agree with TRBD1. V was pared by 0 bases and J by 6 bases, with 6 bases of the junction left unmatched. Germline-derived CDR1 and CDR2 are SGHTA and FQGNSA. The CDR3 covers 15 residues. CDR3 protein: CASSLATGGGIEQYF. For the CDR3, the DNA is TGTGCCAGCAGCTTAGCGACAGGGGGAGGAATCGAGCAGTACTTC.

The V gene is TRBV20-1, the J gene TRBJ2-3; no definite D call. The CDR3 extends over 13 amino acids. V dropped 5 bases and J dropped 1 base, with 10 bases sitting between them. Germline-derived CDR1 and CDR2 are DFQATT and SNEGSKA (reference sequence). CDR3 in DNA: TGCAGTGCTTCTCGAACAGGCACAGATACGCAGTATTTT. Protein sequence: CSASRTGTDTQYF.

The chain is built from TRBV5-1 and TRBJ2-5; D is undetermined. Germline V gene lookup returns CDR1 SGHRS and CDR2 YFSETQ. Trimming shortened V by 2 bases and J by 2 bases, and 13 bases separated the two germline ends. CDR3 length equals 15 residues. The CDR3 DNA reads as TGCGCCAGCAGCTTTTTCCGCCAGTTACAAGAGACCCAGTACTTC. It codes for CASSFFRQLQETQYF.

The CDR3 sequence: CSAWTSGGKETQYF. The CDR3 region has the DNA TGCAGTGCGTGGACTAGCGGGGGGAAAGAGACCCAGTACTTC. The genes are TRBV20-1 and TRBJ2-5; TRBD2 aligns across 14 bases. J was trimmed by 3 bases and V by 6 bases; bases with no gene match: 3. CDR1 is DFQATT and CDR2 is SNEGSKA in the germline V gene (reference sequence). This CDR3 spans 14 amino acids.

The chain joins TRBV5-1 to TRBJ1-2; the D gene is possibly TRBD1 (5 bases). This CDR3 has 16 amino acids. Deletions cut 4 bases from V and 0 bases from J, with 16 bases between. Germline V gene data show CDR1 as SGHRS and CDR2 as YFSETQ. CDR3 DNA: TGCGCCAGCAGCCAGGGCGGAAGCGGTACTAACTATGGCTACACCTTC. Protein product: CASSQGGSGTNYGYTF.

The chain recombines TRBV9 with TRBJ2-7; a weak D match, TRBD1 (7 bases). The V gene's germline CDR1 is SGDLS and CDR2 YYNGEE. Trimming took 4 bases from V and 0 from J, leaving 17 bases between them. The CDR3 totals 16 residues. The CDR3 sequence: CASSSYAGQISYEQYF. As DNA, the CDR3 is TGTGCCAGCAGCTCGTATGCGGGACAGATCTCCTACGAGCAGTACTTC. Variable domain in full (rest from reference TRBV9 and TRBJ2-7): DSGVTQTPKHLITATGQRVTLRCSPRSGDLSVYWYQQSLDQGLQFLIQYYNGEERAKGNILERFSAQQFPDLHSELNLSSLELGDSALYFCASSSYAGQISYEQYFGPGTRLTVT.

This sequence joins TRBV4-3 and TRBJ2-1; TRBD2 matches 8 bases. Looked up from germline, CDR1 is LGHNA and CDR2 is YSLEER. Losses at the gene ends were 8 bases for V and 2 bases for J; bases not matched to a gene: 8. CDR3 length: 15 amino acids. CDR3 amino acids: CASGPLAATYNEQFF. As DNA, the CDR3 is TGCGCCAGCGGACCACTAGCGGCCACCTACAATGAGCAGTTCTTC.

V usage is TRBV19 and J usage is TRBJ2-7; 8 nucleotides align to TRBD1. Germline-derived CDR1 and CDR2 are LNHDA and SQIVND (reference sequence). The CDR3 consists of 15 residues. With V trimmed by 4 bases and J by 3 bases, 8 bases remained unmatched. CDR3: CASSTGQGVGYEQYF. The CDR3 bases are TGTGCCAGTAGTACCGGACAGGGCGTTGGCTACGAGCAGTACTTC. Supplemented by reference TRBV19 and TRBJ2-7, the full variable domain reads DGGITQSPKYLFRKEGQNVTLSCEQNLNHDAMYWYRQDPGQGLRLIYYSQIVNDFQKGDIAEGYSVSREKKESFPLTVTSAQKNPTAFYLCASSTGQGVGYEQYFGPGTRLTVT.

The chain recombines TRBV18 with TRBJ2-7, with TRBD1 matching 7 bases. After removal of 6 bases from V and 7 bases from J, the junction contained 9 bases not matched to a gene. The CDR3 loop spans 13 amino acids. Germline CDR1 reads KGHSH; CDR2 reads LQKENI. The CDR3 sequence is CASSARQGWEQYF. CDR3 DNA: TGTGCCAGCTCGGCTCGACAGGGCTGGGAGCAGTACTTC.

The chain recombines TRBV2 with TRBJ2-7; 7 bases align to TRBD2. Germline loops: CDR1 SNHLY, CDR2 FYNNEI. Unmatched junction bases numbered 12, after V lost 9 bases and J lost 4 bases. This CDR3 contains 14 residues. The CDR3 loop reads CASSNPLRGYEQYF. CDR3 coding DNA: TGTGCCAGTTCGAACCCTTTGCGGGGGTACGAGCAGTACTTC.

The chain joins TRBV6-2 or TRBV6-3 to TRBJ1-1, with 8 bases matching TRBD1. The V gene's germline CDR1 is MNHEY and CDR2 SVGEGT. Trimming took 3 bases from V and 5 from J; bases not matched to a gene: 5. CDR3 length equals 14 residues. The CDR3 is CASSYGQGWTEAFF. CDR3 sequence (DNA): TGTGCCAGCAGTTATGGACAGGGTTGGACTGAAGCTTTCTTT.

V gene TRBV29-1 combines with J gene TRBJ2-7, with D possibly called TRBD1 or TRBD2 (5 bases each). V dropped 0 bases and J dropped 4 bases, with 19 bases sitting between them. The CDR3 has 16 amino acids. Germline V lookup: CDR1 SQVTM, CDR2 ANQGSEA. CDR3 sequence reads: CSVEDPRGRRNYEQYF. The DNA for the CDR3 is TGCAGCGTTGAAGACCCCCGGGGCAGGCGCAATTACGAGCAGTACTTC.

V usage is TRBV3-1 and J usage is TRBJ2-5; D may be TRBD2 (6 bases). This CDR3 comprises 14 residues. V lost 3 bases to trimming and J lost 3 bases, with 11 bases between them. Germline V lookup: CDR1 LGHDT, CDR2 YNNKEL (reference sequence). CDR3 sequence reads: CASSQGTFKETQYF. The CDR3 coding sequence is TGTGCCAGCAGCCAGGGGACTTTCAAAGAGACCCAGTACTTC.

The chain recombines TRBV20-1 with TRBJ2-1; D is unclear. Trimming pared 1 base from V and 8 bases from J, leaving 9 bases between. CDR1 and CDR2 (germline): DFQATT, SNEGSKA (reference sequence). This CDR3 has 12 amino acids. This CDR3 reads CSARVLWHEQFF. CDR3 bases: TGCAGTGCTAGAGTACTATGGCATGAGCAGTTCTTC.

The gene calls are TRBV24-1 and TRBJ1-4, with D perhaps TRBD1 (6 bases). The V end lost 6 bases, the J end lost 0 bases, and 10 bases lay between the germline ends. The V gene's germline CDR1 is KGHDR and CDR2 SFDVKD. The CDR3 is made up of 15 amino acids. The CDR3 loop is CATSRTEPTNEKLFF. CDR3 in DNA: TGTGCCACCAGTCGGACAGAACCAACTAATGAAAAACTGTTTTTT.

The V call is TRBV7-9, the J call TRBJ1-1; TRBD1 matches at 7 bases. The CDR3 spans 14 residues. V lost 6 bases and J lost 4; bases outside the gene matches: 8. Looked up from germline, CDR1 is SEHNR and CDR2 is FQNEAQ (reference sequence). The CDR3 sequence is CASSLTQGTTEAFF. The CDR3, as DNA: TGTGCCAGCAGTCTAACACAGGGGACCACTGAAGCTTTCTTT.

V usage is TRBV19 and J usage is TRBJ2-7; D gene unclear. V lost 0 bases, J lost 4 bases, and 10 bases lay in between. Germline V gene data show CDR1 as LNHDA and CDR2 as SQIVND (reference sequence). This CDR3 is built from 14 residues. The CDR3 sequence is CASSIEAGKYEQYF. Written as DNA, the CDR3 is TGTGCCAGTAGTATAGAGGCTGGAAAATACGAGCAGTACTTC.

The rearrangement joins TRBV27 to TRBJ1-4; 9 bases are a match to TRBD1. The germline V gene encodes CDR1 MNHEY and CDR2 SMNVEV (reference sequence). V was pared by 2 bases and J by 8 bases, with 3 bases of the junction left unmatched. This CDR3 has 14 amino acids. CDR3 coding DNA: TGTGCCAGCAGTTTAGGGACAGGGAACGAAAAACTGTTTTTT. It codes for CASSLGTGNEKLFF. Drawing the rest from reference TRBV27 and TRBJ1-4, the complete variable domain is EAQVTQNPRYLITVTGKKLTVTCSQNMNHEYMSWYRQDPGLGLRQIYYSMNVEVTDKGDVPEGYKVSRKEKRNFPLILESPSPNQTSLYFCASSLGTGNEKLFFGSGTQLSVL.

The rearrangement links TRBV6-5 to TRBJ1-6; D might be TRBD1 (5 bases). V lost 0 bases and J lost 8, with 14 bases in between. The CDR3 runs to 16 residues. Germline V gene lookup returns CDR1 MNHEY and CDR2 SVGAGI. The CDR3 loop reads CASSYSKRGQDSPLHF. CDR3 DNA: TGTGCCAGCAGTTACTCGAAGAGGGGCCAGGATTCACCCCTCCACTTT.

This clonotype was counted a single time. This chain connects TRBV29-1 to TRBJ1-1, with D maybe TRBD1 (5 bases). This CDR3 has 13 residues. Trimming took 7 bases from V and 1 from J, leaving 13 bases between them. Germline CDR1 reads SQVTM; CDR2 reads ANQGSEA. The CDR3 loop is CSAAEGTNTEAFF. CDR3 nucleotide sequence: TGCAGCGCCGCTGAGGGGACGAACACTGAAGCTTTCTTT. Using reference TRBV29-1 and TRBJ1-1 for the parts outside the CDR3, the full variable domain is SAVISQKPSRDICQRGTSLTIQCQVDSQVTMMFWYRQQPGQSLTLIATANQGSEATYESGFVIDKFPISRPNLTFSTLTVSNMSPEDSSIYLCSAAEGTNTEAFFGQGTRLTVV.

The V gene is TRBV20-1, the J gene TRBJ2-7; possibly TRBD1 for D (7 bases). The CDR3 runs 13 residues. The V and J ends lost 6 bases and 5 bases respectively, with 17 bases between them. Germline CDR1 DFQATT, CDR2 SNEGSKA (reference sequence). This chain's CDR3 is CSAETGRSDEQYF. The DNA of the CDR3 is TGCAGTGCCGAGACAGGGAGGTCGGACGAGCAGTACTTC.

V and J are TRBV27 and TRBJ2-3; D remains unclear. V was shortened by 2 bases and J by 4 bases, with 10 bases between the two germline ends. The CDR3 covers 14 residues. Germline V CDR1 and CDR2: MNHEY, SMNVEV (reference sequence). The CDR3 coding sequence is TGTGCCAGCAGTTTACAACCCGCGGCAGATACGCAGTATTTT. This translates into CASSLQPAADTQYF.

This clonotype was counted once. Germline is not matched at one junction end, which may reflect a read error. The J gene is TRBJ1-1, the V gene TRBV23-1; tentatively, D is TRBD1 (5 bases). TRBV23-1 is identified as an open reading frame with a role that is uncertain. This CDR3 is built from 13 residues. The CDR3 is CASSQKIVPRDDF. The CDR3 bases are TGCGCCAGCAGTCAAAAGATTGTCCCCCGGGACGATTTT.

This chain connects TRBV14 to TRBJ2-3, with 10 nucleotides matching TRBD2. Germline V gene lookup returns CDR1 SGHDN and CDR2 FVKESK. V was pared by 6 bases and J by 5 bases, with 8 bases of the junction left unmatched. The CDR3 runs 15 residues. The CDR3 is CASRRAGGRRDTQYF. CDR3 DNA: TGTGCCAGCAGACGAGCGGGGGGGAGGCGAGATACGCAGTATTTT.

CDR3 nucleotide sequence: TGTGCCAGCAGGGAGGGCGGGCAGCCCCAGCATTTT. Its translation is CASREGGQPQHF. This chain joins TRBV12-3 or TRBV12-4 and TRBJ1-5; D gene uncertain. The CDR3 runs to 12 residues. V lost 6 bases and J 7 bases, leaving 10 bases between the germline ends.

In its sample, this clonotype was seen once. The chain uses TRBV30 and TRBJ2-3; D gene ambiguous. CDR1 GTSNPN and CDR2 SVGIG come from the germline V gene (reference sequence). The CDR3 runs to 14 residues. Trimming removed 8 bases from V and 0 bases from J, with 15 bases in between. The CDR3 protein is CAQDVGTSTDTQYF. The CDR3 nucleotides are TGTGCCCAGGACGTGGGAACTAGCACAGATACGCAGTATTTT.